This paragraph covers one TCR beta chain sequence. Its antigen is unidentified. This CDR3 is 13 amino acids long. With 7 bases removed from V and 6 bases from J, the gap between germline ends came to 16 bases. Per germline, CDR1 SGDLS and CDR2 YYNGEE. This record belongs to a study of T cell responses to AZD1222 COVID-19 vaccine. Study-level information: Pooling covered second doses at about 4 or about 12 weeks. Findings and caveats of the study: Most donors were white British, females outnumbered males, and clonal diversity was possibly underestimated.

The assay was immunoSEQ multiplex PCR, and TCRdb's table has in-frame clones only and misses some. Here the sample spans about 180,000 clones, 75% to 95% being singletons. The chain is built from TRBV9 and TRBJ1-1; no definite D call. The receptor comes from an adult in good health. The material sequenced was peripheral blood, taken on day 0 of AZD1222 vaccination. The DNA of the CDR3 is TGTGCCAGCTTAAAAGAAGAGGGCGCTGAAGCTTTCTTT. Translating it yields CASLKEEGAEAFF.